These 18 T cell receptor beta chains share one sample of origin, sequenced in a study of cytomegalovirus exposure and HLA in healthy donors. Measured with immunoSEQ multiplex PCR; TCRdb has only the in-frame clones, and not every one. This table has approximately 60,000 clones, just under 95% appearing once. The source material was PBMCs. The receptors come from a woman aged 18-30 years in good health and CMV-seropositive.

In nucleotides, the CDR3 is TGTGCCAGCAGCTTAGGTTGGGGGGATCAGCCCCAGCATTTT. Protein sequence: CASSLGWGDQPQHF. The chain links TRBV7-9 to TRBJ1-5; D is possibly TRBD1 (5 bases). V lost 1 base and J lost 5, with 9 bases in between. The CDR3 length is 14 residues. Germline V gene sequence: CDR1 SEHNR, CDR2 FQNEAQ (reference sequence).

The count of this clone is one. This rearrangement joins TRBV19 to TRBJ2-2; tentatively, D is TRBD1 (6 bases). Germline V gene sequence: CDR1 LNHDA, CDR2 SQIVND (reference sequence). V lost 3 bases and J 5 bases, leaving 16 bases between the germline ends. CDR3 size: 16 residues. This CDR3 reads CASSIRGNMFTGELFF. The DNA of the CDR3 is TGTGCCAGTAGTATTAGGGGGAACATGTTTACCGGGGAGCTGTTTTTT. The full variable domain, completed using reference TRBV19 and TRBJ2-2, is DGGITQSPKYLFRKEGQNVTLSCEQNLNHDAMYWYRQDPGQGLRLIYYSQIVNDFQKGDIAEGYSVSREKKESFPLTVTSAQKNPTAFYLCASSIRGNMFTGELFFGEGSRLTVL.

A single count supports this clone. V usage is TRBV10-3 and J usage is TRBJ2-7; 12 nucleotides agree with TRBD1. The CDR3 sequence is 16 residues long. The germline V gene encodes CDR1 ENHRY and CDR2 SYGVKD. V dropped 3 bases and J dropped 7; count of bases not matched to a gene: 10. CDR3 residues: CAISDASGTGGREQYF. CDR3 DNA: TGTGCCATCAGTGATGCTTCGGGGACAGGGGGCCGGGAGCAGTACTTC.

The rearrangement links TRBV18 to TRBJ1-1; D unclear. Germline CDR1 KGHSH, CDR2 LQKENI. The CDR3 is made up of 14 amino acids. V was clipped by 1 base and J by 0 bases, with 6 bases between them. The CDR3 loop is CASSPQELNTEAFF. As DNA, the CDR3 is TGTGCCAGCTCACCACAGGAGTTGAACACTGAAGCTTTCTTT.

The V and J genes are TRBV5-6 and TRBJ1-2; possibly TRBD1 for D (5 bases). The CDR3 has 13 amino acids. Trimming cost V 0 bases and J 7 bases, with 10 bases left between them. Germline V gene lookup returns CDR1 SGHDT and CDR2 YYEEEE. The CDR3 DNA reads as TGTGCCAGCAGCTTGGGCAGGGAATCTGGCTACACCTTC. It encodes CASSLGRESGYTF.

This clone was counted once. V gene TRBV9 combines with J gene TRBJ2-5, with 9 positions matching TRBD1. The trim removed 0 bases at V and 6 bases at J, leaving 12 bases unmatched. This CDR3 contains 17 residues. Germline-derived CDR1 and CDR2 are SGDLS and YYNGEE. Here the CDR3 reads CASSVESGQGSKKTQYF. CDR3 coding DNA: TGTGCCAGCAGCGTAGAATCTGGACAGGGGTCCAAGAAGACCCAGTACTTC.

This clone turned up a few times. The J gene is TRBJ2-7, the V gene TRBV7-2; 7 bases agree with TRBD1. This CDR3 comprises 15 residues. Looked up from germline, CDR1 is SGHTA and CDR2 is FQGNSA. V gave up 6 bases and J gave up 3 bases; unmatched junction bases: 11. This CDR3 reads CASRLQGIGFYEQYF. The CDR3 DNA reads as TGTGCCAGCAGGCTACAGGGGATCGGGTTCTACGAGCAGTACTTC.

The chain links TRBV6-6 to TRBJ1-2, with TRBD1 matching 8 bases. V was pared by 8 bases and J by 3 bases, with 8 bases of the junction left unmatched. The germline gives CDR1 MNHNY, CDR2 SVGAGI (reference sequence). The CDR3 sequence is 14 residues long. The CDR3 sequence: CASGSGGFYYGYTF. As DNA, the CDR3 is TGTGCCAGCGGGTCAGGGGGCTTCTACTATGGCTACACCTTC.

The chain uses TRBV29-1 and TRBJ1-1; possible D gene TRBD1, 5 bases. Per germline, CDR1 SQVTM and CDR2 ANQGSEA. With 1 base removed from V and 1 base from J, the gap between germline ends came to 7 bases. The CDR3 has 13 residues. The CDR3 sequence is CSVEVGGNTEAFF. The CDR3 nucleotides are TGCAGCGTTGAAGTCGGGGGGAACACTGAAGCTTTCTTT.

The chain has TRBV2 and TRBJ1-2; 7 nucleotides agree with TRBD1. In germline, CDR1 is SNHLY, CDR2 FYNNEI. The CDR3 extends over 13 amino acids. The trim removed 5 bases at V and 5 bases at J, leaving 5 bases unmatched. CDR3 nucleotide sequence: TGTGCCAGCAGTCCTCAGGGGGAGTATGGCTACACCTTC. Translation gives CASSPQGEYGYTF.

The genes are TRBV27 and TRBJ2-3; possibly TRBD1 for D (6 bases). Germline loops: CDR1 MNHEY, CDR2 SMNVEV (reference sequence). V lost 4 bases and J 0 bases, leaving 20 bases between the germline ends. The CDR3 totals 18 residues. Here the CDR3 reads CASSSQDQGKGSTDTQYF. In DNA, the CDR3 is TGTGCCAGCAGTTCCCAGGACCAGGGGAAGGGTAGCACAGATACGCAGTATTTT.

The rearrangement links TRBV28 to TRBJ1-5, with a weak D call TRBD1 (5 bases). V was trimmed by 3 bases and J by 2 bases, leaving 14 bases between them. Germline CDR1 reads MDHEN; CDR2 reads SYDVKM. The CDR3 runs to 16 residues. CDR3 bases: TGTGCCAGCAGTTTTGCCGGACATCGGGGCAATCAGCCCCAGCATTTT. Its translation is CASSFAGHRGNQPQHF. Looking up the rest from reference TRBV28 and TRBJ1-5 gives the full variable domain: DVKVTQSSRYLVKRTGEKVFLECVQDMDHENMFWYRQDPGLGLRLIYFSYDVKMKEKGDIPEGYSVSREKKERFSLILESASTNQTSMYLCASSFAGHRGNQPQHFGDGTRLSIL.

As DNA, the CDR3 is TGCGCCAGCAGCAAGGTGGAAGGGGGCGGAACTGAAGCTTTCTTT. Translating it yields CASSKVEGGGTEAFF. This chain connects TRBV5-1 to TRBJ1-1; 7 bases are a match to TRBD1. From germline, CDR1 is SGHRS and CDR2 YFSETQ. V was clipped by 4 bases and J by 5 bases; unmatched bases: 11. This CDR3 spans 15 amino acids.

This rearrangement joins TRBV15 to TRBJ2-1; perhaps TRBD1 as D (5 bases). CDR1 and CDR2 from the germline V gene are LNHNV and YYDKDF (reference sequence). This CDR3 has 12 amino acids. The V end was cut by 5 bases, the J end by 6 bases, with 8 bases between. The CDR3 nucleotides are TGTGCCACCAGCTCCAGGGCCAATGAGCAGTTCTTC. Translating it yields CATSSRANEQFF.

This clone is a singleton in its sample. This sequence joins TRBV27 and TRBJ1-2; D is ambiguous. Trimming pared 5 bases from V and 8 bases from J, leaving 18 bases between. From germline, CDR1 is MNHEY and CDR2 SMNVEV (reference sequence). The CDR3 has 14 residues. The CDR3: CASSPTGGRFGYTF. The CDR3 bases are TGTGCCAGCAGTCCTACGGGCGGGCGTTTCGGCTACACCTTC.

The rearrangement links TRBV19 to TRBJ2-4; TRBD1 might be the D (6 bases). This CDR3 has 16 residues. In germline, CDR1 is LNHDA, CDR2 SQIVND (reference sequence). Trimming shortened V by 5 bases and J by 0 bases, and 14 bases separated the two germline ends. The CDR3 DNA follows: TGTGCCAGTAGTTTTGAGACAGGAGTAGCCAAAAACATTCAGTACTTC. The encoded protein is CASSFETGVAKNIQYF.

The chain recombines TRBV15 with TRBJ2-1; 12 bases map to TRBD2. The CDR3 loop spans 18 amino acids. V was pared by 0 bases and J by 6 bases, with 9 bases of the junction left unmatched. The germline V gene encodes CDR1 LNHNV and CDR2 YYDKDF (reference sequence). CDR3 nucleotide sequence: TGTGCCACCAGCAGAGACCAACCAACTAGCGGGAGGATCAATGAGCAGTTCTTC. This codes for CATSRDQPTSGRINEQFF.

V is TRBV11-3 and J is TRBJ2-1, with TRBD1 as a possible D gene (6 bases). Germline V gives CDR1 SGHNT, CDR2 YENEEA. The V and J ends lost 1 base and 12 bases respectively, with 16 bases between them. The CDR3 length is 14 residues. The CDR3 region is CASSLGHRDFVQFF. The CDR3 bases are TGTGCCAGCAGCTTAGGCCACAGGGATTTCGTGCAGTTCTTC.